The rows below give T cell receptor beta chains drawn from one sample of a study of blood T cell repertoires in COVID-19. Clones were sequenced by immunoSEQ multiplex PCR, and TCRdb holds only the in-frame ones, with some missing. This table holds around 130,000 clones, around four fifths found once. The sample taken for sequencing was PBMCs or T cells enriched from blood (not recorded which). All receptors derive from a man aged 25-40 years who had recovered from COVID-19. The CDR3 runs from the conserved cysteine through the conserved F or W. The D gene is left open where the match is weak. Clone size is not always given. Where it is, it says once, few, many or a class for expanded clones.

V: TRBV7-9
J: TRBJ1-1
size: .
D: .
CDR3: CASSALAEAFF
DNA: TGTGCCAGCAGCGCACTCGCTGAAGCTTTCTTT

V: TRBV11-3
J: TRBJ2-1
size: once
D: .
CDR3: CASSNGPPGGNEQFF
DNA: TGTGCCAGCAGCAATGGACCTCCCGGGGGCAATGAGCAGTTCTTC

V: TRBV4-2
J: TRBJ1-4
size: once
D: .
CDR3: CASSPQSGTNEKLFF
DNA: TGTGCCAGCAGCCCTCAAAGCGGAACTAATGAAAAACTGTTTTTT

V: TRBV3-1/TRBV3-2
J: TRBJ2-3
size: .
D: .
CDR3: CASSQPGLGTDTQYF
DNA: TGTGCCAGCAGCCAGCCGGGACTCGGCACAGATACGCAGTATTTT

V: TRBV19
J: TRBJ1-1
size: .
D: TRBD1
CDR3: CASAPGRTGGKDTEAFF
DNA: TGTGCCAGTGCCCCTGGTCGGACAGGGGGCAAGGACACTGAAGCTTTCTTT

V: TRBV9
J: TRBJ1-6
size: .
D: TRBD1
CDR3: CASSRDRGSSYNSPLHF
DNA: TGTGCCAGCAGTCGGGACAGGGGTAGCTCCTATAATTCACCCCTCCACTTT

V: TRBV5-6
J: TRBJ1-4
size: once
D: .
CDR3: CASSRFERTVPLGEKLFF
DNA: TGTGCCAGCAGCCGTTTTGAGCGGACAGTACCCTTAGGCGAAAAACTGTTTTTT

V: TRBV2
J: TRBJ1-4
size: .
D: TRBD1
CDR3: CASQGGQEKLFF
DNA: TGTGCCAGCCAAGGGGGCCAGGAAAAACTGTTTTTT

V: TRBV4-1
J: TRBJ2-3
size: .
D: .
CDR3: CASSQDPQGFTDTQYF
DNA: TGCGCCAGCAGCCAAGATCCACAGGGATTCACAGATACGCAGTATTTT

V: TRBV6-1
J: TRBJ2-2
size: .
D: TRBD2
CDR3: CASSVLAGGLNTGELFF
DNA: TGTGCCAGCAGTGTACTAGCGGGGGGCCTAAACACCGGGGAGCTGTTTTTT

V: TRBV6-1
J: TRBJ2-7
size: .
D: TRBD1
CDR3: CASSEAETGYEQYF
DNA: TGTGCCAGCAGTGAAGCCGAGACAGGGTACGAGCAGTACTTC